This T cell receptor beta chain appears in the sequencing data of a study of OX40 agonist ivuxolimab in advanced cancers. Looking at the study overall: As their treatment, patients were administered ivuxolimab, an agonistic anti-OX40 (CD134) antibody. Males comprised approximately 84% of the group, whose mean age was about 62 years (range 23 to 79). Partial responses were achieved by three patients: one hepatocellular carcinoma, two cutaneous melanoma. Patients in the trial were receiving intravenous ivuxolimab every 2 weeks, at doses of 0.01 to 10 mg/kg.

Sequencing was performed with immunoSEQ multiplex PCR; in TCRdb, only in-frame clones are kept and a portion is missing. The sample gives over 55,000 clones, about nine tenths of which show up once; less than 5% is in the top ten. Looked up from germline, CDR1 is SEHNR and CDR2 is FQNEAQ (reference sequence). The CDR3 runs 17 residues. Losses at the gene ends were 1 base for V and 4 bases for J; bases not matched to a gene: 8. The V gene is TRBV7-9, the J gene TRBJ2-5; 11 bases map to TRBD2. Sequencing was performed on CD4+ or CD8+ T cells sorted from blood, taken in a trial of the OX40 agonist ivuxolimab. This clonotype was obtained from an adult with an advanced solid tumor such as melanoma, head and neck, liver or kidney cancer. The CDR3 loop is CASSLVGASGRPETQYF. The CDR3 DNA sequence: TGTGCCAGCAGCTTAGTCGGGGCTAGCGGGAGGCCAGAGACCCAGTACTTC.